Given below is one T cell receptor (beta chain) in context. Its antigen remains unknown. Germline V lookup: CDR1 SGHRS, CDR2 YFSETQ. The CDR3 consists of 15 residues. Trimming at V came to 2 bases and at J to 4 bases, leaving 6 bases not matched to a gene. The sample belongs to a study of OX40 agonist ivuxolimab in advanced cancers. Assay: immunoSEQ multiplex PCR; the TCRdb copy retains only in-frame clones and omits some. The sample has about 59,000 clones; 70% to 90% are singletons. Study outcomes and limitations: Expanded clones were, on average, more numerous among CD8+ T cells than CD4+. Expanded peripheral T cell antigen specificity was not determined. Patients who responded partially at 0.1-3.0 mg/kg showed clonal expansion ranking among the lowest.

This sequence originates from an adult with an advanced solid tumor such as melanoma, head and neck, liver or kidney cancer. The starting material was CD4+ or CD8+ T cells sorted from blood, obtained in a trial of the OX40 agonist ivuxolimab. The J gene is TRBJ2-1, the V gene TRBV5-1; 7 bases fit TRBD2. The CDR3 spells CASSFGGRGYNEQFF. CDR3 sequence (DNA): TGCGCCAGCAGCTTCGGCGGGAGAGGGTACAATGAGCAGTTCTTC.